Listed here are 27 T cell receptor beta chains from one sample, sequenced in a study of blood T cell repertoires in COVID-19. Sequencing used immunoSEQ multiplex PCR; TCRdb keeps in-frame clones, though not all of them. The repertoire includes around 320,000 clones, roughly 89% of them detected once, and 2.5% to 3% sits in the top ten. The specimen was PBMCs or T cells enriched from blood (not recorded which). Receptors originate from a woman aged 45-59 years who had been exposed to COVID-19.

This chain links TRBV5-1 with TRBJ2-7; TRBD1 aligns across 8 bases. The ends lost 6 bases at V and 0 bases at J; junction bases unmatched: 17. Germline CDR1 is SGHRS and CDR2 is YFSETQ. The CDR3 is made up of 18 amino acids. CDR3 nucleotides: TGCGCCAGCACCGGGTGGACAGGGTCTGTGAAGACCTCCTACGAGCAGTACTTC. Amino acids: CASTGWTGSVKTSYEQYF.

V and J are TRBV18 and TRBJ2-7; TRBD1 might be the D (6 bases). V lost 6 bases and J 6 bases, leaving 30 bases between the germline ends. The CDR3 contains 18 residues. Germline V gene lookup returns CDR1 KGHSH and CDR2 LQKENI. The CDR3 here is CASSSDGARRSQGLEQYF. CDR3 nucleotides: TGTGCCAGCTCGAGCGACGGGGCTAGGAGGTCACAGGGTCTCGAGCAGTACTTC.

This sequence joins TRBV2 and TRBJ2-7; D is perhaps TRBD1 (6 bases). Trimming removed 5 bases at V and 2 bases at J, with 7 bases between. This CDR3 has 12 residues. Germline V gene sequence: CDR1 SNHLY, CDR2 FYNNEI. The CDR3, as DNA: TGTGCCAGCAGTTGGACAGCCTACGAGCAGTACTTC. It specifies CASSWTAYEQYF.

The chain recombines TRBV6-5 with TRBJ2-1, with TRBD1 matching over 9 bases. CDR1 MNHEY and CDR2 SVGAGI come from the germline V gene. J was trimmed by 3 bases and V by 4 bases; bases with no gene match: 4. The CDR3 covers 15 residues. The CDR3 DNA follows: TGTGCCAGCAGTTCGACAGGGGGACTCTACAATGAGCAGTTCTTC. This sequence encodes CASSSTGGLYNEQFF.

The V gene is TRBV5-6, the J gene TRBJ1-5; perhaps TRBD1 as D (5 bases). Per germline, CDR1 SGHDT and CDR2 YYEEEE. Trimming took off 0 bases at V and 4 bases at J, with 14 bases between the two ends. This CDR3 contains 16 residues. The CDR3 sequence is CASSLGRWQGNQPQHF. The CDR3 DNA reads TGTGCCAGCAGCTTGGGCCGTTGGCAGGGTAATCAGCCCCAGCATTTT.

The V call is TRBV15, the J call TRBJ1-3; D may be TRBD1 (6 bases). V lost 0 bases to trimming and J lost 0 bases, with 12 bases between them. CDR3 length: 17 amino acids. Germline CDR1 and CDR2: LNHNV and YYDKDF (reference sequence). The CDR3 DNA reads as TGTGCCACCAGCAGAGATTATACAGGGCGCTCTGGAAACACCATATATTTT. Translated, it gives CATSRDYTGRSGNTIYF.

The rearrangement joins TRBV27 to TRBJ2-1, with 9 bases that match TRBD1. The ends lost 5 bases at V and 5 bases at J; junction bases unmatched: 13. There are 17 residues in the CDR3. In germline, CDR1 is MNHEY, CDR2 SMNVEV (reference sequence). CDR3 amino acids: CASSRPRGTGRNNEQFF. As DNA, the CDR3 is TGTGCCAGCAGTAGGCCCCGCGGGACAGGGCGTAACAATGAGCAGTTCTTC.

This chain uses TRBV10-3 with TRBJ2-1, with D perhaps matching TRBD1 (6 bases). CDR1 is ENHRY and CDR2 is SYGVKD in the germline V gene. The CDR3 consists of 12 residues. Between the trimmed V and J ends, which lost 6 bases and 9 bases, there was a span of 12 bases. The CDR3 DNA reads as TGTGCCATCAGCCCTCAGGGGTCTGAGCAGTTCTTC. Translated: CAISPQGSEQFF.

This clone was counted a single time. The V gene is TRBV10-3, the J gene TRBJ1-1; no definite D call. Trimming left V 5 bases short and J 4 bases short, with 14 bases between. The CDR3 extends over 14 amino acids. The germline gives CDR1 ENHRY, CDR2 SYGVKD. CDR3 nucleotide sequence: TGTGCCATCAGTATGAGGGTGACGGGCACTGAAGCTTTCTTT. As protein: CAISMRVTGTEAFF.

The CDR3 protein is CASTNDRGLYYEQYF. The CDR3 bases are TGTGCCAGCACCAATGACAGGGGGCTATATTACGAGCAGTACTTC. The rearrangement joins TRBV7-9 to TRBJ2-7; 10 bases agree with TRBD1. CDR3 length equals 15 residues. V trimming: 7 bases; J trimming: 4 bases; junction bases outside the gene matches: 10. Germline V gives CDR1 SEHNR, CDR2 FQNEAQ (reference sequence).

Of note for this clone: The junction and the germline gene differ at one end; a read error may be behind it. The rearrangement links TRBV7-7 to TRBJ1-5; D is undetermined. This CDR3 spans 16 amino acids. The germline V gene has CDR1 SSHAT and CDR2 FNYEAQ (reference sequence). CDR3 nucleotide sequence: TGTGCTAGCAGCTTACCGACGGGATATAGCAATCAGCCCCAGCATTTT. Its translation: CASSLPTGYSNQPQHF.

The chain uses TRBV19 and TRBJ1-4; the match to TRBD1 covers 11 bases. V was pared by 6 bases and J by 7 bases, with 7 bases of the junction left unmatched. The CDR3 is 15 amino acids. CDR1 is LNHDA, CDR2 SQIVND, per germline (reference sequence). DNA of the CDR3: TGTGCCAGTAGCGGACAGGGGGCTGTCCGTGAAAAACTGTTTTTT. This encodes CASSGQGAVREKLFF.

This chain joins TRBV4-1 and TRBJ2-1, with 8 positions matching TRBD2. Germline CDR1 and CDR2: MGHRA and YSYEKL. V shed 0 bases and J 2 bases; nucleotides not matched to a gene: 6. The CDR3 consists of 17 residues. The CDR3 protein is CASSQDSGRAPYNEQFF. The DNA of the CDR3 is TGCGCCAGCAGCCAAGATTCCGGGAGGGCCCCCTACAATGAGCAGTTCTTC.

This chain links TRBV30 with TRBJ1-6; a possible D gene is TRBD1 (6 bases). This CDR3 is 17 amino acids long. Looked up from germline, CDR1 is GTSNPN and CDR2 is SVGIG (reference sequence). Deletions cut 4 bases from V and 1 base from J, with 17 bases between. The CDR3 sequence is CAWTQMGRGSYNSPLHF. CDR3 coding DNA: TGTGCCTGGACCCAAATGGGAAGGGGGTCCTATAATTCACCCCTCCACTTT.

The rearrangement links TRBV19 to TRBJ1-1; 9 nucleotides match TRBD1. The ends lost 11 bases at V and 0 bases at J; junction bases unmatched: 7. The CDR3 spans 14 residues. CDR1 and CDR2 from the germline V gene are LNHDA and SQIVND (reference sequence). CDR3 sequence reads: CACRDRAMNTEAFF. The CDR3, as DNA: TGTGCCTGCAGGGACAGGGCTATGAACACTGAAGCTTTCTTT.

The chain combines TRBV27 with TRBJ1-2; a weak D match, TRBD1 (5 bases). The CDR3 loop spans 15 amino acids. V was cut by 0 bases and J by 8 bases, with 16 bases left in between. Germline values: CDR1 MNHEY, CDR2 SMNVEV (reference sequence). CDR3 DNA sequence: TGTGCCAGCAGTTTATCGCTGGGGGGTAATGGAGGCTACACCTTC. The encoded protein is CASSLSLGGNGGYTF.

The chain recombines TRBV28 with TRBJ1-2, with no clear D. Germline loops: CDR1 MDHEN, CDR2 SYDVKM. Trimming cost V 4 bases and J 0 bases, with 12 bases left between them. This CDR3 is 15 amino acids long. CDR3 bases: TGTGCCAGCAGTTCCGGAGCAGCCTCTAACTATGGCTACACCTTC. Amino acid sequence: CASSSGAASNYGYTF.

The genes are TRBV6-1 and TRBJ1-3; D unresolved. This CDR3 region has 14 residues. The germline gives CDR1 MNHNS, CDR2 SASEGT. The V and J ends lost 3 bases and 1 base respectively, with 7 bases between them. For the CDR3, the DNA is TGTGCCAGCAGTGAGGCGGGATCTGGAAACACCATATATTTT. The encoded protein is CASSEAGSGNTIYF.

This sequence joins TRBV5-1 and TRBJ1-2, with D possibly being TRBD1 (5 bases). The CDR3 runs to 15 residues. Germline CDR1 SGHRS, CDR2 YFSETQ. Trimming cost V 4 bases and J 1 base, with 14 bases left between them. The CDR3 spells CASSPNGGDNYGYTF. DNA for the CDR3: TGCGCCAGCAGCCCGAACGGGGGAGATAACTATGGCTACACCTTC.

Comments on this clone: At the DNA level, this CDR3 is encoded by other sequences in the same sample as well. The chain recombines TRBV5-1 with TRBJ1-3; no firm D call. CDR1 is SGHRS and CDR2 is YFSETQ in the germline V gene. This CDR3 has 14 residues. Trimming left V 0 bases short and J 0 bases short, with 4 bases between. CDR3 residues: CASSLASSGNTIYF. The DNA of the CDR3 is TGCGCCAGCAGCTTGGCCTCCTCTGGAAACACCATATATTTT.

This sequence joins TRBV18 and TRBJ1-5; TRBD1 agrees at 11 bases. Trimming took 5 bases from V and 6 from J; bases not matched to a gene: 3. CDR1 and CDR2 from the germline V gene are KGHSH and LQKENI. The CDR3 has 14 residues. The CDR3 sequence: CASSGDRGIQPQHF. The DNA of the CDR3 is TGTGCCAGCTCAGGGGACAGGGGGATTCAGCCCCAGCATTTT.

The chain is built from TRBV5-8 and TRBJ2-1; 12 nucleotides agree with TRBD2. The junction had 3 bases not matched to a gene; V was cut back by 6 bases and J by 5 bases. Germline V gives CDR1 SGHTS, CDR2 YDEGEE. The CDR3 loop spans 14 amino acids. CDR3 DNA: TGTGCCAGCACCCGACTAGCGGGGGACAATGAGCAGTTCTTC. This codes for CASTRLAGDNEQFF.

The J gene is TRBJ1-1, the V gene TRBV19; D is perhaps TRBD1 (6 bases). V lost 6 bases and J lost 4, with 21 bases in between. CDR1 is LNHDA, CDR2 SQIVND, per germline (reference sequence). The CDR3 consists of 16 residues. In DNA, the CDR3 is TGTGCCAGTAGGCCGACGATTACAGGGACCTTCACTGAAGCTTTCTTT. Residues: CASRPTITGTFTEAFF.

The chain recombines TRBV28 with TRBJ1-2, with 7 bases identical to TRBD1. J lost 8 bases, V lost 4 bases, and 10 bases had no gene match. The CDR3 spans 14 residues. Looked up from germline, CDR1 is MDHEN and CDR2 is SYDVKM. CDR3 loop: CASSSGTDGGGYTF. CDR3 DNA sequence: TGTGCCAGCAGTTCCGGGACAGACGGAGGCGGCTACACCTTC.

The chain is built from TRBV3-1 (or the pseudogene TRBV3-2) and TRBJ1-1, with 8 bases fitting TRBD1. Germline-derived CDR1 and CDR2 are LGHDT and YNNKEL (reference sequence). CDR3 length equals 14 residues. The junction had 8 bases not matched to a gene; V was cut back by 6 bases and J by 5 bases. CDR3 sequence: CASSARDRLTEAFF. In DNA form, the CDR3 reads TGTGCCAGCAGTGCACGGGACAGGCTAACTGAAGCTTTCTTT.

The chain employs TRBV9 and TRBJ2-3, with 7 positions matching TRBD1. The germline V gene encodes CDR1 SGDLS and CDR2 YYNGEE. The trim removed 0 bases at V and 6 bases at J, leaving 10 bases unmatched. This CDR3 comprises 16 residues. The CDR3 loop is CASSVGPGGVIDTQYF. The DNA for the CDR3 is TGTGCCAGCAGCGTAGGGCCAGGGGGTGTAATCGATACGCAGTATTTT.

J is TRBJ1-2 and V is TRBV5-1, with D unresolved. This CDR3 has 15 amino acids. CDR1 is SGHRS, CDR2 YFSETQ, per germline. V was cut by 1 base and J by 2 bases, with 12 bases left in between. The DNA of the CDR3 is TGCGCCAGCAGCTTGTTTTCAGAAGTAAACTATGGCTACACCTTC. Protein: CASSLFSEVNYGYTF. Using reference TRBV5-1 and TRBJ1-2 for the parts outside the CDR3, the full variable domain is KAGVTQTPRYLIKTRGQQVTLSCSPISGHRSVSWYQQTPGQGLQFLFEYFSETQRNKGNFPGRFSGRQFSNSRSEMNVSTLELGDSALYLCASSLFSEVNYGYTFGSGTRLTVV.